The 14 T cell receptor beta chains below were found in one sample sequenced in a study of shared clonotypes between healthy human individuals. TCRdb's copy holds only in-frame clones and misses some; the assay was immunoSEQ multiplex PCR. Seen here are some 2,400,000 clones, almost 96% observed once, and the top ten hold 0.1% to 0.15%. Sequencing was carried out using naive CD4+ T cells sorted from blood. Stated subset: CD45RA+ positively selected. Receptor source: a man between 18 and 35 years old in good health.

The rearrangement links TRBV19 to TRBJ1-5; D might be TRBD1 (5 bases). The CDR3 length is 13 residues. The V and J ends lost 3 bases and 5 bases respectively, with 8 bases between them. The germline gives CDR1 LNHDA, CDR2 SQIVND (reference sequence). CDR3 residues: CASSMQGDQPQHF. The CDR3 nucleotides are TGTGCCAGTAGTATGCAGGGCGATCAGCCCCAGCATTTT.

This clone occurred once. The chain recombines TRBV5-6 with TRBJ2-7; TRBD2 might be the D (6 bases). CDR3 length: 16 amino acids. Germline CDR1 SGHDT, CDR2 YYEEEE. Trimming took 0 bases from V and 0 from J, leaving 13 bases between them. CDR3 in DNA: TGTGCCAGCAGCTTGGGTGCGGGGTCATCCTCCTACGAGCAGTACTTC. This codes for CASSLGAGSSSYEQYF.

The chain links TRBV5-6 to TRBJ1-3, with 8 positions matching TRBD1. CDR1 is SGHDT and CDR2 is YYEEEE in the germline V gene. Unmatched junction bases numbered 5, after V lost 4 bases and J lost 2 bases. This CDR3 comprises 15 residues. The chain's CDR3 is CASSPTGGAGNTIYF. Here the CDR3 DNA reads TGTGCCAGCAGCCCTACAGGGGGAGCTGGAAACACCATATATTTT.

This clone was seen a single time. V is TRBV7-9 and J is TRBJ1-2; possible D gene TRBD1, 5 bases. V lost 2 bases, J lost 3 bases, and 19 bases lay in between. This CDR3 region has 17 residues. Germline loops: CDR1 SEHNR, CDR2 FQNEAQ (reference sequence). The CDR3 nucleotides read TGTGCCAGCAGCTTAAAGGCGGGGGGTCAGGGATACTATGGCTACACCTTC. It specifies CASSLKAGGQGYYGYTF. The full variable domain, in which reference TRBV7-9 and TRBJ1-2 provide the parts outside the CDR3, is DTGVSQNPRHKITKRGQNVTFRCDPISEHNRLYWYRQTLGQGPEFLTYFQNEAQLEKSRLLSDRFSAERPKGSFSTLEIQRTEQGDSAMYLCASSLKAGGQGYYGYTFGSGTRLTVV.

This chain connects TRBV7-2 to TRBJ1-2, with 7 bases lining up with TRBD1. The CDR3 is made up of 15 amino acids. CDR1 SGHTA and CDR2 FQGNSA come from the germline V gene. V lost 4 bases and J lost 4; bases outside the gene matches: 9. CDR3 sequence: CASSSTGASPYGYTF. The CDR3 coding sequence is TGTGCCAGCAGCTCCACAGGGGCCTCGCCCTATGGCTACACCTTC. Complete variable domain (other parts from reference TRBV7-2 and TRBJ1-2): GAGVSQSPSNKVTEKGKDVELRCDPISGHTALYWYRQSLGQGLEFLIYFQGNSAPDKSGLPSDRFSAERTGGSVSTLTIQRTQQEDSAVYLCASSSTGASPYGYTFGSGTRLTVV.

The V gene is TRBV29-1, the J gene TRBJ1-5; 9 bases fit TRBD1. CDR1 is SQVTM, CDR2 ANQGSEA, per germline. The ends lost 8 bases at V and 7 bases at J; junction bases unmatched: 15. The CDR3 covers 15 residues. Here the CDR3 DNA reads TGCAGCTCCCGGCGGGACAGGGATCTTGGACAGCCCCAGCATTTT. Protein sequence: CSSRRDRDLGQPQHF.

V is TRBV27 and J is TRBJ2-7; 9 nucleotides match TRBD1. CDR3 length: 17 amino acids. Germline V gene lookup returns CDR1 MNHEY and CDR2 SMNVEV (reference sequence). The V gene end was trimmed by 6 bases and the J gene end by 3 bases; junction bases not matched to a gene: 15. CDR3: CASSRDRARAQIYEQYF. CDR3 coding DNA: TGTGCCAGCAGCCGGGACAGGGCCAGGGCCCAGATCTACGAGCAGTACTTC.

This chain joins TRBV7-8 and TRBJ2-3; D remains unclear. V lost 3 bases to trimming and J lost 4 bases, with 14 bases between them. CDR1 is SGHVS and CDR2 is FQNEAQ in the germline V gene. The CDR3 has 15 amino acids. Written as DNA, the CDR3 is TGTGCCAGCAGCTTCAAAGGATGGTCCTCAGATACGCAGTATTTT. It encodes CASSFKGWSSDTQYF. The full variable domain, completed using reference TRBV7-8 and TRBJ2-3, is GAGVSQSPRYKVAKRGQDVALRCDPISGHVSLFWYQQALGQGPEFLTYFQNEAQLDKSGLPSDRFFAERPEGSVSTLKIQRTQQEDSAVYLCASSFKGWSSDTQYFGPGTRLTVL.

The DNA of the CDR3 is TGTGCCAGCAGGTACCGGGTGGGCATGCAGCCCCAGCATTTT. This codes for CASRYRVGMQPQHF. The chain combines TRBV28 with TRBJ1-5; D remains ambiguous. V shed 6 bases and J shed 7 bases, with 16 bases lying between them. This CDR3 is 14 amino acids long. Per the germline V gene, CDR1 is MDHEN and CDR2 is SYDVKM.

The chain couples TRBV5-6 to TRBJ2-1, with D possibly being TRBD1 or TRBD2 (6 bases each). V was pared by 0 bases and J by 9 bases, with 19 bases between. This CDR3 spans 16 amino acids. Per germline, CDR1 SGHDT and CDR2 YYEEEE. The DNA of the CDR3 is TGTGCCAGCAGCTTGGCTTTTCTAGTTGGAGGGGGTGAGCAGTTCTTC. Its translation is CASSLAFLVGGGEQFF. Full variable domain (remainder filled in from reference TRBV5-6 and TRBJ2-1): DAGVTQSPTHLIKTRGQQVTLRCSPKSGHDTVSWYQQALGQGPQFIFQYYEEEERQRGNFPDRFSGHQFPNYSSELNVNALLLGDSALYLCASSLAFLVGGGEQFFGPGTRLTVL.

CDR3 bases: TGTGCCAGTAGTGACCAGGGATTCGGCTACACCTTC. Amino acids: CASSDQGFGYTF. The chain combines TRBV19 with TRBJ1-2; D perhaps matches TRBD1 (5 bases). Germline V gene data show CDR1 as LNHDA and CDR2 as SQIVND (reference sequence). V was pared by 5 bases and J by 8 bases, with 12 bases between. CDR3 length: 12 residues.

This chain links TRBV7-9 with TRBJ2-2; TRBD1 or TRBD2 may be the D gene (5 bases each). The CDR3 is made up of 17 amino acids. Germline V CDR1 and CDR2: SEHNR, FQNEAQ (reference sequence). The ends were cut back, 8 bases at V and 5 bases at J, with 24 bases in the middle. The CDR3 loop reads CASAAEKGSWRTGELFF. The DNA for the CDR3 is TGTGCCAGCGCAGCAGAAAAGGGGTCATGGAGGACCGGGGAGCTGTTTTTT.

With regard to this clone: At one end, the junction sequence differs from germline, possibly due to a read error. This sequence joins TRBV2 and TRBJ1-4; D perhaps matches TRBD1 (5 bases). The CDR3 spans 13 residues. Per germline, CDR1 SNHLY and CDR2 FYNNEI. The CDR3 loop reads CASSVLRQMKSSF. Here the CDR3 DNA reads TGTGCCAGCAGTGTTCTTCGACAGATGAAGTCCAGTTTT.

This clone was found once. A junction end diverges from the germline sequence, so it may reflect a read error. The chain recombines TRBV7-2 with TRBJ2-7; 9 bases map to TRBD1. Germline V CDR1 and CDR2: SGHTA, FQGNSA. The CDR3 spans 13 residues. The CDR3 coding sequence is TGTGCCAGCAGAAATCGGACAGGGGAGGAAACTCGGTTC. This codes for CASRNRTGEETRF.